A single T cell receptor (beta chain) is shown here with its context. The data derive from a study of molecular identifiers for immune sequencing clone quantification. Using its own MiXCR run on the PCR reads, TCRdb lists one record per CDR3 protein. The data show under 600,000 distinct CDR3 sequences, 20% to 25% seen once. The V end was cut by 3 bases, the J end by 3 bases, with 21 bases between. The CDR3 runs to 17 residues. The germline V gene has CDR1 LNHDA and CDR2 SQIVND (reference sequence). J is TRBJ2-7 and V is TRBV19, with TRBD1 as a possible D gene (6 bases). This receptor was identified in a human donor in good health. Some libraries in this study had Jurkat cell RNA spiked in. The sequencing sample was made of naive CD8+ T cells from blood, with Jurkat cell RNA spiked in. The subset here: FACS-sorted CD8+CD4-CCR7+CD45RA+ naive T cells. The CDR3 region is CASSIGSGDSFVYEQYF. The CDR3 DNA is TGTGCCAGTAGTATCGGGTCAGGGGATAGTTTTGTCTACGAGCAGTACTTC.